A selection of T cell receptor beta chains follows, all from one sample in a study of cytomegalovirus exposure and HLA in healthy donors. Here immunoSEQ multiplex PCR was the method, and the copy in TCRdb shows in-frame clones only, minus some. The table has over 200,000 clones, 80% to 95% seen once. The sequenced sample consisted of PBMCs. The source of these receptors is a woman aged 25-40 years in good health and CMV-seronegative. Each CDR3 is given without its conserved first and last residue. Not all rows give a size; the values are once, few, many and, for expanded clones, a class.

V	J	size	CDR3
TRBV7-9	TRBJ2-3	-	ASPRDTQY
TRBV11-2	TRBJ2-7	once	ASSSLRNEQY
TRBV29-1	TRBJ1-3	-	SVWAPGNTIY
TRBV29-1	TRBJ1-2	-	SDITVANYGYT
TRBV5-1	TRBJ2-2	-	ASSATGVAGELF
TRBV30	TRBJ2-5	-	AWSPGGSQTQY
TRBV9	TRBJ2-5	once	ASSVGLLSGETQY
TRBV6-6	TRBJ1-5	-	ASRLDRSNQPQH
TRBV27	TRBJ2-1	-	ASREPSGGAYNEQF
TRBV6-1	TRBJ1-4	-	ASSEGSRTGGEKLF
TRBV7-8	TRBJ2-5	-	ASSAPGLGETQY
TRBV2	TRBJ2-3	-	ASSPGLADTDTQY
TRBV27	TRBJ2-1	-	ASSSTGTSVFNEQF
TRBV2	TRBJ2-7	-	ASSAAGEYEQY
TRBV15	TRBJ2-1	-	ATSKLAGRSYNEQF
TRBV5-8	TRBJ1-4	-	ASSGTGTEYEKLF
TRBV6-5	TRBJ1-1	few	ASSSAVDNTEAF
TRBV14	TRBJ2-7	-	ASSLAEGYEQY
TRBV5-6	TRBJ2-7	few	ASSASWPYEQY
TRBV7-9	TRBJ2-7	-	ASSLFSGGYEQY
TRBV27	TRBJ2-4	-	ASSPRGLTKNIQY
TRBV29-1	TRBJ2-5	-	SGGTAQETQY
TRBV28	TRBJ1-2	-	ASSSRRQAVGARIYGYT
TRBV7-3	TRBJ2-5	-	ASSSQGIGGTQY
TRBV30	TRBJ1-1	-	AFRGDGGTEAF
TRBV5-1	TRBJ2-2	-	ASSLGDSNTGELF
TRBV6-1	TRBJ2-7	-	ASSVATAYEQY
TRBV25-1	TRBJ1-1	once	ASSENPKGNTEAF
TRBV15	TRBJ2-5	-	ATSTSSETQY
TRBV28	TRBJ1-1	-	ASGEVAANTEAF
TRBV19	TRBJ2-7	once	ASSAARAYEQY
TRBV28	TRBJ1-2	-	ASSLSGQGIGYT